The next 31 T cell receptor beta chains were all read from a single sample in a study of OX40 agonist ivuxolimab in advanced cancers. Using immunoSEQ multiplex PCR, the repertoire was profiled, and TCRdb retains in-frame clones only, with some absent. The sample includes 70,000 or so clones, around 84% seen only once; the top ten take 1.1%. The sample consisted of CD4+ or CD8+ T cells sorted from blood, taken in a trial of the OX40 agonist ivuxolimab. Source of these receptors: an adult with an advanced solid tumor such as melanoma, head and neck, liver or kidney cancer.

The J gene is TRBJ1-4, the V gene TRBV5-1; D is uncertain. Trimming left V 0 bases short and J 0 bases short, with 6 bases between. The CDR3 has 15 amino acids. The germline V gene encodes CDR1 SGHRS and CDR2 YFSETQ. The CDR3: CASSLASATNEKLFF. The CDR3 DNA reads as TGCGCCAGCAGCTTGGCTTCAGCAACTAATGAAAAACTGTTTTTT.

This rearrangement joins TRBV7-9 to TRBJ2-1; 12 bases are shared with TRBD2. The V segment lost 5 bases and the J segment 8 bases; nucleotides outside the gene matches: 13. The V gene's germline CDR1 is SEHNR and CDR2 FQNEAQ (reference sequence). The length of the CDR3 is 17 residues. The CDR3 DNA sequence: TGTGCCAGCAGCCCCCAATGGCGGACTAGCGGGGTGGATGAGCAGTTCTTC. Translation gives CASSPQWRTSGVDEQFF.

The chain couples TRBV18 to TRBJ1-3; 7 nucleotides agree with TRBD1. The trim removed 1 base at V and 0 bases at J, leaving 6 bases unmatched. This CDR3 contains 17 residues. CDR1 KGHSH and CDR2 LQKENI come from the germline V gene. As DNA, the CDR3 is TGTGCCAGCTCACCACGAACGACAGGGCCCTCTGGAAACACCATATATTTT. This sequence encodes CASSPRTTGPSGNTIYF.

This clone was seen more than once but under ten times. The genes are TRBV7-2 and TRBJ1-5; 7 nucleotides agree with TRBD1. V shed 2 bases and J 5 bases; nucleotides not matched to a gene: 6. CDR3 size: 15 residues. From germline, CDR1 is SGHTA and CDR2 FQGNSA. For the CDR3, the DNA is TGTGCCAGCAGCTTACAGACAGGGAATTATCAGCCCCAGCATTTT. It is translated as CASSLQTGNYQPQHF.

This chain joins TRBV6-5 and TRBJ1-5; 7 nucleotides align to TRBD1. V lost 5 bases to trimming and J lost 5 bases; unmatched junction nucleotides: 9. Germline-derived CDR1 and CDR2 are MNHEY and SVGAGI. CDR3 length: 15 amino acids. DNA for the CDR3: TGTGCCAGCAGTCCCGAAAGGGACAGATATCAGCCCCAGCATTTT. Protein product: CASSPERDRYQPQHF.

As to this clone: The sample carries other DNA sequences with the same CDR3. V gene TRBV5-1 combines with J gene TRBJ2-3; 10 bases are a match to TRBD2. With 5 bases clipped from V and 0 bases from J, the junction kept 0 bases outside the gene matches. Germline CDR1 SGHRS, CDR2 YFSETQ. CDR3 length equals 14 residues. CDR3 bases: TGCGCCAGCAGACTAGCGGGGAGCACAGATACGCAGTATTTT. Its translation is CASRLAGSTDTQYF. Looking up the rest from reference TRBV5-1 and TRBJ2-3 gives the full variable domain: KAGVTQTPRYLIKTRGQQVTLSCSPISGHRSVSWYQQTPGQGLQFLFEYFSETQRNKGNFPGRFSGRQFSNSRSEMNVSTLELGDSALYLCASRLAGSTDTQYFGPGTRLTVL.

CDR3 in amino acids: CASSVGGHRTNQPQHF. In DNA form, the CDR3 reads TGTGCCAGTAGTGTTGGAGGGCATCGGACCAATCAGCCCCAGCATTTT. The J gene is TRBJ1-5, the V gene TRBV19; D unresolved. CDR3 length: 16 residues. With 5 bases removed from V and 3 bases from J, the gap between germline ends came to 17 bases. CDR1 is LNHDA and CDR2 is SQIVND in the germline V gene (reference sequence).

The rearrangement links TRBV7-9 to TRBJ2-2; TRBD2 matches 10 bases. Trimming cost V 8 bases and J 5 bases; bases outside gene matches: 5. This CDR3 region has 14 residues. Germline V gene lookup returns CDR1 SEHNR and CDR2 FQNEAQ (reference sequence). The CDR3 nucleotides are TGTGCCAGCTTCCCTAGCGGGGGAACCGGGGAGCTGTTTTTT. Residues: CASFPSGGTGELFF.

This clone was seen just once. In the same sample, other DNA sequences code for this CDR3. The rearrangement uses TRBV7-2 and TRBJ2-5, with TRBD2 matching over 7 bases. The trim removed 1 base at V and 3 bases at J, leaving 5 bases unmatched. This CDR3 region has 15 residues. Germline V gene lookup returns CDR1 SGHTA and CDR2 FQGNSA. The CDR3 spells CASSLGGGREETQYF. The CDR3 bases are TGTGCCAGCAGCTTAGGGGGGGGTCGGGAAGAGACCCAGTACTTC.

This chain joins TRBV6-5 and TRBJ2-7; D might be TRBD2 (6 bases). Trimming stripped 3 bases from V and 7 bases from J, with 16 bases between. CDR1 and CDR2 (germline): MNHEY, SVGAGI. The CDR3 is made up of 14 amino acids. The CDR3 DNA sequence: TGTGCCAGCAGTTATGTTAGGGAGGATGGGGAGCAGTACTTC. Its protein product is CASSYVREDGEQYF.

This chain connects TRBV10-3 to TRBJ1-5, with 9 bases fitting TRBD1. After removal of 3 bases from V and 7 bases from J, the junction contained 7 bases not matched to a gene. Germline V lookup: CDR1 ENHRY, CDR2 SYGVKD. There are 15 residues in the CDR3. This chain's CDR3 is CAISDYRGQGQPQHF. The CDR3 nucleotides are TGTGCCATCAGTGATTACAGGGGGCAGGGACAGCCCCAGCATTTT.

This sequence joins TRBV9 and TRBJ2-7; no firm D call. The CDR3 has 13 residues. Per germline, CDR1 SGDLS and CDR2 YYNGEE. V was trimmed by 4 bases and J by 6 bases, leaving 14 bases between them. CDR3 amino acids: CASSIDTVGEQYF. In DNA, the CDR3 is TGTGCCAGCAGCATCGACACTGTCGGCGAGCAGTACTTC.

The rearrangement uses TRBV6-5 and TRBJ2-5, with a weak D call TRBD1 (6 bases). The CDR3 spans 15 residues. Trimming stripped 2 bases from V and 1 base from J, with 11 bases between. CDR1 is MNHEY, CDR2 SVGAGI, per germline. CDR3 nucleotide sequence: TGTGCCAGCAGTTACAACAGGGACCGCCAAGAGACCCAGTACTTC. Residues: CASSYNRDRQETQYF.

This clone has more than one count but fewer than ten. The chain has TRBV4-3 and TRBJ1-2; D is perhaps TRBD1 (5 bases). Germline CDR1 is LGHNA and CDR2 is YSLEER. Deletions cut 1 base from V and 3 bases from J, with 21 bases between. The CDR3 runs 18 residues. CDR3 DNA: TGCGCCAGCAGCCAAGGCGGAGGCAGGGCAGACCGGGACTATGGCTACACCTTC. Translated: CASSQGGGRADRDYGYTF.

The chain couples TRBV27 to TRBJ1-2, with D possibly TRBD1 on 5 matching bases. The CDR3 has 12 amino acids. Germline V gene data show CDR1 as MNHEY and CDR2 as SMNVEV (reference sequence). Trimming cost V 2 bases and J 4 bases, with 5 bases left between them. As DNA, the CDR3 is TGTGCCAGCAGTTTAAGGGGCTATGGCTACACCTTC. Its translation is CASSLRGYGYTF.

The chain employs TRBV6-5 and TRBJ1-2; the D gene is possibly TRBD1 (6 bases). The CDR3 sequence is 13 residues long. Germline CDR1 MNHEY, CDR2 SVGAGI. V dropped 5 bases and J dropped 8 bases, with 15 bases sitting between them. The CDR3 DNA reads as TGTGCCAGCAGTCCACAGGGTGCTTCGGGCTACACCTTC. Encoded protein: CASSPQGASGYTF.

This chain's CDR3 is CASHSRDHNSPLHF. Here the CDR3 DNA reads TGTGCCAGCCACTCACGGGACCATAATTCACCCCTCCACTTT. The V call is TRBV2, the J call TRBJ1-6; D may be TRBD1 (5 bases). This CDR3 is built from 14 residues. From germline, CDR1 is SNHLY and CDR2 FYNNEI. Between the trimmed V and J ends, which lost 8 bases and 5 bases, there was a span of 13 bases.

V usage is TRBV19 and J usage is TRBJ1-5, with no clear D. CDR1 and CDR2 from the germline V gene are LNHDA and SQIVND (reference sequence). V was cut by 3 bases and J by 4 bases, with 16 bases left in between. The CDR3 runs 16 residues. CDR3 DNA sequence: TGTGCCAGTAGTATTGGGCGCAGCGTGCCAAATCAGCCCCAGCATTTT. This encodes CASSIGRSVPNQPQHF.

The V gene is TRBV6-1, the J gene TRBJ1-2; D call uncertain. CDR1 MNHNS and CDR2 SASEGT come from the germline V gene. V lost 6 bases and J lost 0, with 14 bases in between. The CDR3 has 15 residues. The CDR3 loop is CASREGVRSNYGYTF. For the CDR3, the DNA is TGTGCCAGCAGGGAGGGTGTTCGCTCTAACTATGGCTACACCTTC.

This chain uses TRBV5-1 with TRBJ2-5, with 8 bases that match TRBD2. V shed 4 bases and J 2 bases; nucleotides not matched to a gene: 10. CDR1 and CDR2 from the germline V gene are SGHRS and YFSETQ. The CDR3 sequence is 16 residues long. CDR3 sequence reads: CASSPGLAQEQETQYF. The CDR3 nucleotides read TGCGCCAGCAGCCCTGGACTAGCTCAAGAACAAGAGACCCAGTACTTC.

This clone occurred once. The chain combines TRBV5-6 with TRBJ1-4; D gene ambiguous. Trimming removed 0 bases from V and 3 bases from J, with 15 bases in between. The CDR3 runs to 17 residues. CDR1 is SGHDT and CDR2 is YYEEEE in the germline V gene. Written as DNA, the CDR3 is TGTGCCAGCAGCTTGGGTTGGGCGGCATCCTCTAATGAAAAACTGTTTTTT. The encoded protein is CASSLGWAASSNEKLFF.

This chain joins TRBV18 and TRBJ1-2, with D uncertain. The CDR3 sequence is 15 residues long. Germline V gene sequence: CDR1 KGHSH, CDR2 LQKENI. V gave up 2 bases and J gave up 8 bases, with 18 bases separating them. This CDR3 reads CASSPNAPGTGGYTF. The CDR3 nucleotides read TGTGCCAGCTCACCAAATGCCCCAGGTACTGGAGGCTACACCTTC.

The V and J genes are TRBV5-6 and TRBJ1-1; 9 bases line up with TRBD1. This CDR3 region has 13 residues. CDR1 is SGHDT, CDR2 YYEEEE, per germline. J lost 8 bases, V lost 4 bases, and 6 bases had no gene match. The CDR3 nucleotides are TGTGCCAGCAGCATAGACAGGGGGTGGGAAGCTTTCTTT. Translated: CASSIDRGWEAFF.

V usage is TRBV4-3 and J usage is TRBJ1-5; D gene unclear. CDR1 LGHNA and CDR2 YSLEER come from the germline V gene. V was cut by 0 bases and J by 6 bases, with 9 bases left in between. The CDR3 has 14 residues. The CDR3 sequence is CASSQEISTQPQHF. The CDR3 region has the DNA TGCGCCAGCAGCCAAGAGATATCGACTCAGCCCCAGCATTTT.

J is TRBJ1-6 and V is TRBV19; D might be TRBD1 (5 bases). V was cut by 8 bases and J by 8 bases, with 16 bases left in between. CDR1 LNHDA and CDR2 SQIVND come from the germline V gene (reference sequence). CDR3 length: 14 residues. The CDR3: CASSLDSFDSPLHF. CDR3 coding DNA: TGTGCCAGTTCTCTAGACAGTTTCGATTCACCCCTCCACTTT.

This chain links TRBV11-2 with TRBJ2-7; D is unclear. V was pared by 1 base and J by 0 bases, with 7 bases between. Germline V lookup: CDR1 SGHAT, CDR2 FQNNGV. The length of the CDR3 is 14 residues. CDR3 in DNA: TGTGCCAGCAGCTTAGGCCAGGTCTCCTACGAGCAGTACTTC. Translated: CASSLGQVSYEQYF.

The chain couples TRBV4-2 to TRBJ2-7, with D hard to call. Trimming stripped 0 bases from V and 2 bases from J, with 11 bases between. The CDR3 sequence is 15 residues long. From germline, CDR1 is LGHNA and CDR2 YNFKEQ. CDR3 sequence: CASSQDRTGTYEQYF. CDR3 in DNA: TGTGCCAGCAGCCAAGATAGGACCGGTACCTACGAGCAGTACTTC.

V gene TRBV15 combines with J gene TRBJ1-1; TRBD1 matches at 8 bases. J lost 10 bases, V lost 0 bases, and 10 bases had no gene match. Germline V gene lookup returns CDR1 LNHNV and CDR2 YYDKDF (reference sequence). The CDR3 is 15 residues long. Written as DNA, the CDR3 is TGTGCCACCAGCAGAGAAAGGACAGGGCATAGGGGAGCTTTCTTT. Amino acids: CATSRERTGHRGAFF.

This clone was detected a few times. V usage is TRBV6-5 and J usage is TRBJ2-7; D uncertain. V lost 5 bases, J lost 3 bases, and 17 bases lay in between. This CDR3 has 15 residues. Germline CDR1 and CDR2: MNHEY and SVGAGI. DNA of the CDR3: TGTGCCAGCAGTAACCAACCTGTGGCCATCTACGAGCAGTACTTC. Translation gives CASSNQPVAIYEQYF.

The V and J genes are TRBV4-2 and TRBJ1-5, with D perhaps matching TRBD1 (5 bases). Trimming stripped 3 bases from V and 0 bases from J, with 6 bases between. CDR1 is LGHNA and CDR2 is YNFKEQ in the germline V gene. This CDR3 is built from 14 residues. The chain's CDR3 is CASSQTDSNQPQHF. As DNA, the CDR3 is TGTGCCAGCAGCCAGACAGATAGCAATCAGCCCCAGCATTTT.

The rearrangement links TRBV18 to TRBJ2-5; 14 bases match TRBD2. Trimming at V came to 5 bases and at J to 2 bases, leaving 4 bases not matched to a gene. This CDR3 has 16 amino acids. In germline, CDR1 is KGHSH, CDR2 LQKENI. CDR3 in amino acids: CASSSGLAGGQETQYF. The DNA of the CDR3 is TGTGCCAGCTCATCCGGACTAGCGGGGGGACAAGAGACCCAGTACTTC. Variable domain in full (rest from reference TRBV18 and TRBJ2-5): NAGVMQNPRHLVRRRGQEARLRCSPMKGHSHVYWYRQLPEEGLKFMVYLQKENIIDESGMPKERFSAEFPKEGPSILRIQQVVRGDSAAYFCASSSGLAGGQETQYFGPGTRLLVL.